This TCR beta chain comes out of a study of T-cell memory formation after mild COVID-19. V was clipped by 0 bases and J by 10 bases; unmatched bases: 5. The length of the CDR3 is 15 residues. Per germline, CDR1 DFQATT and CDR2 SNEGSKA (reference sequence). Study-wide results and limits: Proof of SARS-CoV-2 specificity was absent for the second-wave clones that crested on day 37. Later expanders leaned CD4+, whereas day 15 to 85 contracting clones were balanced CD4/CD8.

5'RACE, which relied on constant-segment primers, yielded TCR alpha and TCR beta cDNA libraries carrying sample barcodes and UMIs. TCRdb reanalysed the 5' RACE reads using MiXCR and keeps one entry per CDR3 protein. The sample holds around 200,000 distinct CDR3 sequences, over 9.5% seen once. About this clonotype: The antigen is unknown.

This sequence was found in a man between 18 and 29 years old who had mild COVID-19 (a few samples of this study predate the infection). Cell type and time point are not known. V usage is TRBV20-1 and J usage is TRBJ1-6; 11 positions agree with TRBD1. Sequencing was carried out using PBMCs or a T cell subset sorted from them (not recorded which). CDR3 nucleotides: TGCAGTGCTAGAGATCCCGGGACAGGGGGGTCACCCCTCCACTTT. It specifies CSARDPGTGGSPLHF.